This passage covers 26 T cell receptor beta chains from one sample sequenced in a study of blood T cell repertoires in COVID-19. The repertoire was sequenced with immunoSEQ multiplex PCR; TCRdb's copy has only in-frame clones and lacks some. This table has approximately 150,000 clones, about 90% appearing once. The sequenced sample was PBMCs or T cells enriched from blood (not recorded which). Receptor source: a woman in her thirties or forties who had been exposed to COVID-19.

The chain is built from TRBV19 and TRBJ2-7; D is possibly TRBD1 (5 bases). V was clipped by 0 bases and J by 5 bases, with 20 bases between them. The CDR3 is 17 amino acids. Germline CDR1 reads LNHDA; CDR2 reads SQIVND (reference sequence). As DNA, the CDR3 is TGTGCCAGTAGTATAGATAGGCGGCTCCAAGGGGCCAACGAGCAGTACTTC. Amino acid sequence: CASSIDRRLQGANEQYF. The variable domain in full, with the rest retrieved from reference TRBV19 and TRBJ2-7, is DGGITQSPKYLFRKEGQNVTLSCEQNLNHDAMYWYRQDPGQGLRLIYYSQIVNDFQKGDIAEGYSVSREKKESFPLTVTSAQKNPTAFYLCASSIDRRLQGANEQYFGPGTRLTVT.

The rearrangement uses TRBV3-1 (or the pseudogene TRBV3-2) and TRBJ1-4; D unclear. Germline lookup yields CDR1 LGHDT and CDR2 YNNKEL (reference sequence). CDR3 length equals 14 residues. V dropped 4 bases and J dropped 11 bases, with 17 bases sitting between them. CDR3 DNA: TGTGCCAGCAGCCCGGCGGGCCCCCTATCGAAACTGTTTTTT. Its translation is CASSPAGPLSKLFF.

In this sample, this clone turned up a few times. V and J are TRBV6-5 and TRBJ2-3; 9 nucleotides align to TRBD1. The CDR3 loop spans 14 amino acids. Per germline, CDR1 MNHEY and CDR2 SVGAGI. Trimming cost V 6 bases and J 5 bases; bases outside gene matches: 6. This CDR3 reads CASSLGTGRDTQYF. CDR3 in DNA: TGTGCCAGCAGCTTAGGGACAGGGCGAGATACGCAGTATTTT.

On this clone: One end of the junction fails to match germline, which may point to a read error. The V gene is TRBV4-1, the J gene TRBJ1-2; D might be TRBD1 (5 bases). There are 17 residues in the CDR3. CDR1 is MGHRA and CDR2 is YSYEKL in the germline V gene. CDR3 protein: CASSQVNGEGRSYGYTF. The DNA for the CDR3 is TGCGCCAGCAGTCAAGTTAATGGGGAGGGACGGAGCTATGGCTACACCTTC.

V gene TRBV11-3 combines with J gene TRBJ2-1; D is unresolved. The CDR3 runs 15 residues. Between the trimmed V and J ends, which lost 1 base and 3 bases, there was a span of 10 bases. The germline V gene encodes CDR1 SGHNT and CDR2 YENEEA. The CDR3 nucleotides are TGTGCCAGCAGCTTAGTTTTCGGCGGCTACAATGAGCAGTTCTTC. It specifies CASSLVFGGYNEQFF.

V and J are TRBV10-1 and TRBJ2-7; D remains ambiguous. V was shortened by 2 bases and J by 3 bases, with 11 bases between the two germline ends. The CDR3 contains 14 residues. CDR1 and CDR2 (germline): WNHNN, SYGVQD (reference sequence). The CDR3 protein is CASSETLTDYEQYF. The CDR3 nucleotides are TGCGCCAGCAGTGAGACCCTCACAGACTACGAGCAGTACTTC.

The chain employs TRBV9 and TRBJ1-6, with a weak D call TRBD1 (6 bases). The germline V gene encodes CDR1 SGDLS and CDR2 YYNGEE. Trimming pared 4 bases from V and 0 bases from J, leaving 17 bases between. There are 18 residues in the CDR3. The chain's CDR3 is CASSPRSGGNSYNSPLHF. CDR3 nucleotides: TGTGCCAGCAGCCCCCGTTCTGGGGGCAACTCCTATAATTCACCCCTCCACTTT.

V is TRBV7-2 and J is TRBJ2-5, with 8 positions matching TRBD2. CDR3 length: 15 amino acids. Germline-derived CDR1 and CDR2 are SGHTA and FQGNSA. J gave up 5 bases and V 5 bases, and 10 bases lay outside the gene matches. CDR3 in amino acids: CASSPRVAGHETQYF. The CDR3 coding sequence is TGTGCCAGCAGCCCCCGGGTAGCGGGACACGAGACCCAGTACTTC.

The gene calls are TRBV4-1 and TRBJ1-1; perhaps TRBD1 as D (6 bases). This CDR3 is built from 16 residues. The germline V gene encodes CDR1 MGHRA and CDR2 YSYEKL. V was pared by 0 bases and J by 4 bases, with 15 bases between. This CDR3 reads CASSQDWGGAGTEAFF. The DNA for the CDR3 is TGCGCCAGCAGCCAAGATTGGGGGGGCGCCGGCACTGAAGCTTTCTTT.

The CDR3 DNA reads TGTGCCAGTAGTCAACAGGGGGGGACTGAAGCTTTCTTT. This codes for CASSQQGGTEAFF. V usage is TRBV19 and J usage is TRBJ1-1; 8 nucleotides match TRBD1. CDR1 and CDR2 from the germline V gene are LNHDA and SQIVND (reference sequence). V gave up 5 bases and J gave up 5 bases; unmatched junction bases: 4. The CDR3 loop spans 13 amino acids.

V usage is TRBV9 and J usage is TRBJ2-1, with TRBD2 identical over 9 bases. There are 14 residues in the CDR3. Germline assignment: CDR1 SGDLS and CDR2 YYNGEE. The V segment lost 7 bases and the J segment 4 bases; nucleotides outside the gene matches: 6. The CDR3 DNA reads TGTGCCAGCGATAGCGGGAGTCAATACAATGAGCAGTTCTTC. It is translated as CASDSGSQYNEQFF.

The chain combines TRBV28 with TRBJ2-7; 12 bases are shared with TRBD2. This CDR3 has 16 residues. J was trimmed by 6 bases and V by 6 bases; bases with no gene match: 12. CDR1 is MDHEN, CDR2 SYDVKM, per germline. The CDR3 reads CASSPRLTSGRGEQYF. The CDR3, as DNA: TGTGCCAGCAGCCCCAGATTGACTAGCGGGAGAGGCGAGCAGTACTTC.

The V and J genes are TRBV29-1 and TRBJ2-1; possibly TRBD1 for D (6 bases). With 6 bases removed from V and 7 bases from J, the gap between germline ends came to 25 bases. This CDR3 comprises 16 residues. The germline V gene encodes CDR1 SQVTM and CDR2 ANQGSEA. The chain's CDR3 is CSVEKGGRHTKNEQFF. CDR3 DNA: TGCAGCGTCGAGAAAGGGGGTAGGCACACAAAAAATGAGCAGTTCTTC.

The chain recombines TRBV7-2 with TRBJ2-7; 10 nucleotides match TRBD2. CDR3 length: 17 amino acids. Per the germline V gene, CDR1 is SGHTA and CDR2 is FQGNSA. V shed 5 bases and J 4 bases; nucleotides not matched to a gene: 14. In DNA form, the CDR3 reads TGTGCCAGCAGCGCCGCTAGCGGGAGAGGAGGAAGTTACGAGCAGTACTTC. Its translation is CASSAASGRGGSYEQYF.

V gene TRBV27 combines with J gene TRBJ2-2, with D perhaps matching TRBD2 (5 bases). The ends were cut back, 8 bases at V and 1 base at J, with 14 bases in the middle. Germline loops: CDR1 MNHEY, CDR2 SMNVEV (reference sequence). The CDR3 is 15 amino acids. The CDR3 loop reads CASRAQAGNTGELFF. DNA for the CDR3: TGTGCCAGCCGGGCCCAGGCGGGGAACACCGGGGAGCTGTTTTTT.

The chain carries TRBV28 and TRBJ2-3; TRBD1 might be the D (5 bases). With 3 bases removed from V and 0 bases from J, the gap between germline ends came to 10 bases. Germline CDR1 is MDHEN and CDR2 is SYDVKM. The CDR3 consists of 15 residues. CDR3 nucleotide sequence: TGTGCCAGCAGTTTGCCGACAGTGAGCACAGATACGCAGTATTTT. It is translated as CASSLPTVSTDTQYF.

This chain links TRBV19 with TRBJ1-5, with 7 bases fitting TRBD1. The CDR3 contains 15 residues. J was trimmed by 1 base and V by 5 bases; bases with no gene match: 5. Germline CDR1 and CDR2: LNHDA and SQIVND (reference sequence). CDR3 protein: CASSLGQASNQPQHF. The CDR3 region has the DNA TGTGCCAGTAGTTTAGGACAGGCAAGCAATCAGCCCCAGCATTTT. Full variable domain (remainder filled in from reference TRBV19 and TRBJ1-5): DGGITQSPKYLFRKEGQNVTLSCEQNLNHDAMYWYRQDPGQGLRLIYYSQIVNDFQKGDIAEGYSVSREKKESFPLTVTSAQKNPTAFYLCASSLGQASNQPQHFGDGTRLSIL.

V is TRBV4-1 and J is TRBJ1-5; TRBD1 is a possible D gene (6 bases). CDR3 length: 15 residues. The germline gives CDR1 MGHRA, CDR2 YSYEKL. V lost 1 base, J lost 5 bases, and 12 bases lay in between. The CDR3 region is CASSQGWTVDQPQHF. The CDR3 nucleotides are TGCGCCAGCAGCCAAGGGTGGACAGTCGATCAGCCCCAGCATTTT.

The chain has TRBV5-4 and TRBJ2-3, with 8 positions matching TRBD2. Trimming took 4 bases from V and 4 from J; bases not matched to a gene: 14. In germline, CDR1 is SGHNT, CDR2 YYREEE (reference sequence). The CDR3 has 17 amino acids. CDR3 in DNA: TGTGCCAGCAGCCCACTCCGGTACAGCGGGAGCGCAGATACGCAGTATTTT. Translating it yields CASSPLRYSGSADTQYF.

The CDR3 protein is CSVRGQLEAFF. CDR3 nucleotide sequence: TGCAGCGTGAGAGGACAGCTTGAAGCTTTCTTT. The chain links TRBV29-1 to TRBJ1-1; tentatively, D is TRBD1 (6 bases). This CDR3 region has 11 residues. V was cut by 6 bases and J by 7 bases, with 12 bases left in between. The germline V gene has CDR1 SQVTM and CDR2 ANQGSEA.

This chain uses TRBV13 with TRBJ1-2, with D possibly matching TRBD1 (5 bases). The CDR3 contains 13 residues. Trimming shortened V by 3 bases and J by 3 bases, and 8 bases separated the two germline ends. Germline CDR1 reads PRHDT; CDR2 reads FYEKMQ (reference sequence). CDR3 sequence reads: CASSLEGHYGYTF. The CDR3 region has the DNA TGTGCCAGCAGCTTGGAGGGGCACTATGGCTACACCTTC.

The table lists this clone with a few counts. The CDR3 loop is CASSSYIVRDRGHRNTEAFF. The CDR3 nucleotides are TGTGCCAGCAGCAGCTATATCGTCCGGGACAGGGGGCATCGGAACACTGAAGCTTTCTTT. This chain connects TRBV21-1 to TRBJ1-1; the table's TRBD1 call for D was not verified on the DNA. TRBV21-1 is a pseudogene segment. The CDR3 loop spans 20 amino acids.

Concerning this clone: In the same sample, other DNA sequences code for this CDR3. The chain uses TRBV7-2 and TRBJ2-3, with TRBD2 matching 11 bases. Germline CDR1 is SGHTA and CDR2 is FQGNSA. Germline trimming cut 1 base from V and 5 bases from J; bases unmatched to any gene: 2. The CDR3 loop spans 15 amino acids. CDR3 sequence (DNA): TGTGCCAGCAGCTTAGGGCTAGCGGGAGGAGATACGCAGTATTTT. Translating it yields CASSLGLAGGDTQYF.

The gene calls are TRBV5-1 and TRBJ1-6, with TRBD1 matching 7 bases. The V segment lost 4 bases and the J segment 7 bases; nucleotides outside the gene matches: 8. This CDR3 region has 15 residues. From germline, CDR1 is SGHRS and CDR2 YFSETQ. The CDR3 nucleotides read TGCGCCAGCAGCACAACCACAGGGGACAATTCACCCCTCCACTTT. The encoded protein is CASSTTTGDNSPLHF.

The rearrangement joins TRBV19 to TRBJ1-2; 11 bases match TRBD1. This CDR3 has 14 amino acids. The germline gives CDR1 LNHDA, CDR2 SQIVND (reference sequence). Trimming cost V 5 bases and J 8 bases; bases outside gene matches: 7. CDR3 DNA: TGTGCCAGTAGTGTCTCGGGACAGGGGGACGGCTACACCTTC. Translated, it gives CASSVSGQGDGYTF.

For the CDR3, the DNA is TGTGCCAGCAGCCAAGGCGGACAGGGGAGCGATGAGCAGTTCTTC. The encoded protein is CASSQGGQGSDEQFF. This chain joins TRBV3-1 (or the pseudogene TRBV3-2) and TRBJ2-1, with TRBD1 matching over 9 bases. Germline V lookup: CDR1 LGHDT, CDR2 YNNKEL (reference sequence). CDR3 length: 15 amino acids. J was trimmed by 8 bases and V by 1 base; bases with no gene match: 6.